One and the same sample provided the 14 T cell receptor beta chains below, sequenced in a study of blood T cell repertoires in COVID-19. Generated by immunoSEQ multiplex PCR, the TCRdb table keeps only in-frame clones and is missing some. This repertoire shows 150,000 to 200,000 clones, around four fifths found once; its top ten account for about 3%. Sequencing was done on a sample of peripheral blood. The source is an elderly woman with active or convalescent COVID-19.

V usage is TRBV3-1 (or the pseudogene TRBV3-2) and J usage is TRBJ2-5; D is possibly TRBD2 (6 bases). Germline V gene sequence: CDR1 LGHDT, CDR2 YNNKEL (reference sequence). CDR3 length: 14 residues. Between the trimmed V and J ends, which lost 4 bases and 4 bases, there was a span of 13 bases. In DNA, the CDR3 is TGTGCCAGCAGCCTCGGGGCGGGACTAGAGACCCAGTACTTC. Amino acid sequence: CASSLGAGLETQYF.

This clone was counted a single time. The rearrangement joins TRBV28 to TRBJ1-1, with 9 nucleotides matching TRBD1. The CDR3 length is 14 residues. CDR1 is MDHEN and CDR2 is SYDVKM in the germline V gene. V trimming: 5 bases; J trimming: 5 bases; junction bases outside the gene matches: 6. This chain's CDR3 is CASSQQGAWTEAFF. CDR3 nucleotide sequence: TGTGCCAGCAGTCAACAGGGGGCTTGGACTGAAGCTTTCTTT.

The DNA of the CDR3 is TGTGCCAGCAGCACCATAGGAGGGAACTACAATGAGCAGTTCTTC. Translation: CASSTIGGNYNEQFF. This chain uses TRBV6-6 with TRBJ2-1; tentative D call: TRBD2 (6 bases). Trimming took 6 bases from V and 3 from J, leaving 15 bases between them. Germline assignment: CDR1 MNHNY and CDR2 SVGAGI (reference sequence). The CDR3 has 15 amino acids.

A single count supports this clone. The J gene is TRBJ1-4, the V gene TRBV27; D remains ambiguous. This CDR3 is 19 amino acids long. CDR1 is MNHEY and CDR2 is SMNVEV in the germline V gene (reference sequence). Between the trimmed V and J ends, which lost 6 bases and 2 bases, there was a span of 25 bases. The CDR3, as DNA: TGTGCCAGCAGGAAAGTGGTGAGACACCCCGGGAGGACTAATGAAAAACTGTTTTTT. This encodes CASRKVVRHPGRTNEKLFF.

The chain is built from TRBV3-1 (or the pseudogene TRBV3-2) and TRBJ1-1; maybe TRBD1 (5 bases). This CDR3 has 14 amino acids. CDR1 is LGHDT, CDR2 YNNKEL, per germline (reference sequence). Trimming left V 7 bases short and J 1 base short, with 13 bases between. This CDR3 is CASKRIGGNTEAFF. CDR3 sequence (DNA): TGTGCCAGCAAAAGGATCGGGGGGAACACTGAAGCTTTCTTT.

The CDR3 sequence: CASSLRGGREQFF. CDR3 nucleotides: TGTGCCAGCAGCTTAAGGGGGGGGCGTGAGCAGTTCTTC. V is TRBV7-2 and J is TRBJ2-1; TRBD2 is a possible D gene (7 bases). The CDR3 extends over 13 amino acids. V lost 2 bases and J lost 9, with 11 bases in between. The V gene's germline CDR1 is SGHTA and CDR2 FQGNSA.

The V and J genes are TRBV7-9 and TRBJ1-6; 9 nucleotides align to TRBD1. CDR3 length equals 14 residues. Trimming at V came to 2 bases and at J to 10 bases, leaving 3 bases not matched to a gene. CDR1 is SEHNR and CDR2 is FQNEAQ in the germline V gene (reference sequence). The CDR3 DNA reads as TGTGCCAGCAGCTTAACAGGGGGCCAATCACCCCTCCACTTT. Residues: CASSLTGGQSPLHF. The entire variable domain, with the rest obtained from reference TRBV7-9 and TRBJ1-6, is as follows: DTGVSQNPRHKITKRGQNVTFRCDPISEHNRLYWYRQTLGQGPEFLTYFQNEAQLEKSRLLSDRFSAERPKGSFSTLEIQRTEQGDSAMYLCASSLTGGQSPLHFGNGTRLTVT.

The chain joins TRBV11-1 to TRBJ2-3, with D possibly TRBD2 on 5 matching bases. V was trimmed by 6 bases and J by 3 bases, leaving 7 bases between them. Germline V lookup: CDR1 SGHAT, CDR2 FQDESV (reference sequence). CDR3 length: 12 amino acids. The CDR3 loop reads CASSTRTDTQYF. In DNA, the CDR3 is TGTGCCAGCAGTACTAGAACAGATACGCAGTATTTT.

The chain couples TRBV6-1 to TRBJ2-7; 10 bases fit TRBD1. The V and J ends lost 2 bases and 4 bases, in that order; junction bases with no gene match: 11. The germline V gene encodes CDR1 MNHNS and CDR2 SASEGT. The CDR3 spans 17 residues. The CDR3 sequence: CASSEQRQGADGYEQYF. The CDR3, as DNA: TGTGCCAGCAGTGAACAGAGACAGGGGGCGGACGGTTACGAGCAGTACTTC.

The rearrangement joins TRBV5-1 to TRBJ1-5, with D possibly TRBD1 on 5 matching bases. The V gene lost 0 bases and the J gene lost 3 bases, with 10 bases spanning the gap. There are 15 residues in the CDR3. From germline, CDR1 is SGHRS and CDR2 YFSETQ. The CDR3 sequence: CASSLEGALNQPQHF. CDR3 in DNA: TGCGCCAGCAGCTTGGAAGGGGCTCTCAATCAGCCCCAGCATTTT. Full variable domain (remainder filled in from reference TRBV5-1 and TRBJ1-5): KAGVTQTPRYLIKTRGQQVTLSCSPISGHRSVSWYQQTPGQGLQFLFEYFSETQRNKGNFPGRFSGRQFSNSRSEMNVSTLELGDSALYLCASSLEGALNQPQHFGDGTRLSIL.

The chain uses TRBV14 and TRBJ2-5, with D unclear. The V end was cut by 4 bases, the J end by 5 bases, with 5 bases between. From germline, CDR1 is SGHDN and CDR2 FVKESK. CDR3 size: 11 residues. The CDR3 sequence is CASSPVETQYF. In nucleotides, the CDR3 is TGTGCCAGCAGCCCGGTGGAGACCCAGTACTTC.

The gene calls are TRBV5-1 and TRBJ2-3; 15 bases agree with TRBD2. CDR3 length: 19 amino acids. V lost 0 bases and J lost 8; bases outside the gene matches: 13. Germline CDR1 SGHRS, CDR2 YFSETQ. The CDR3, as DNA: TGCGCCAGCAGCTTGGCCGGTGGGACTAGCGGGGGGCGAGTTCGTACGCAGTATTTT. As protein: CASSLAGGTSGGRVRTQYF.

The V call is TRBV7-2, the J call TRBJ2-5; D possibly corresponds to TRBD1 (7 bases). The CDR3 extends over 16 amino acids. Germline values: CDR1 SGHTA, CDR2 FQGNSA. With 4 bases removed from V and 5 bases from J, the gap between germline ends came to 20 bases. CDR3 bases: TGTGCCAGCAGCTCCTCCGACAGGGCCGGGGGTGAGACCCAGTACTTC. Translated, it gives CASSSSDRAGGETQYF.

The rearrangement uses TRBV4-1 and TRBJ1-2; D is uncertain. Deletions cut 0 bases from V and 0 bases from J, with 17 bases between. Per the germline V gene, CDR1 is MGHRA and CDR2 is YSYEKL. The CDR3 totals 18 residues. DNA for the CDR3: TGCGCCAGCAGCCAAGATCAAGGGAGTATACACACTAACTATGGCTACACCTTC. This codes for CASSQDQGSIHTNYGYTF.